This T cell receptor beta chain was observed in a study of vaccination effects on CD4 cells after COVID-19. The V gene's germline CDR1 is SGHTA and CDR2 FQGNSA. The CDR3 is made up of 14 amino acids. V was pared by 1 base and J by 7 bases, with 12 bases between. Notes on this clone: Antigen: not known.

Whole-study findings and limits: Among infection- and vaccine-induced clones, marked clonal contraction occurred late after vaccination.

Assay used: immunoSEQ multiplex PCR; TCRdb lists only in-frame clones, some missing. In the table there are some 40,000 clones, around four fifths of which are singletons. Antigen-specific CD4+ T cell clonotypes were called by their expansion after viral peptide-pool culture in ViraFEST. Upon completion of about eleven days in culture, CD4+ T cells were isolated. Vaccine administered to participants consisted of two doses of either BNT162b2 or mRNA-1273. A half-volume exchange with IL-2 medium occurred on days 3 and 7. This TCR derives from a human donor who received a COVID-19 vaccine. Some clones in this sample may be carry-over from other donors' samples. This material consisted of CD4+ T cells from PBMCs cultured with HCoV-NL63 spike peptides, taken after COVID-19 vaccination. The chain has TRBV7-2 and TRBJ2-3; tentatively, D is TRBD1 or TRBD2 (5 bases each). The CDR3 DNA sequence: TGTGCCAGCAGCTTAGAGGGTGGGGGACATACGCAGTATTTT. Its protein is CASSLEGGGHTQYF. Combining the CDR3 with reference TRBV7-2 and TRBJ2-3 gives the whole variable domain GAGVSQSPSNKVTEKGKDVELRCDPISGHTALYWYRQSLGQGLEFLIYFQGNSAPDKSGLPSDRFSAERTGGSVSTLTIQRTQQEDSAVYLCASSLEGGGHTQYFGPGTRLTVL.